The 3 T cell receptor beta chains below were found in one sample sequenced in a study of neurological immune-mediated disorders. TCRdb used MiXCR to reprocess the 5' RACE reads, holding one entry per CDR3 protein. The profile shows 75,000 to 80,000 distinct CDR3 sequences, 4.5% to 6.5% of them singletons. The sequencing sample was made of PBMCs. The receptors here all came from a woman between 25 and 40 years old with multiple sclerosis.

This clonotype was seen at least ten times. J is TRBJ2-3 and V is TRBV5-1, with 9 positions matching TRBD2. This CDR3 has 14 amino acids. The germline V gene has CDR1 SGHRS and CDR2 YFSETQ. Trimming at V came to 9 bases and at J to 2 bases, leaving 7 bases not matched to a gene. The CDR3 coding sequence is TGCGCCACTTCTAGCGGGGAGTTCACAGATACGCAGTATTTT. It translates to CATSSGEFTDTQYF.

This clonotype has at least ten counts. The V call is TRBV6-6, the J call TRBJ1-4; 8 bases agree with TRBD1. Germline CDR1 MNHNY, CDR2 SVGAGI (reference sequence). The CDR3 has 15 amino acids. V lost 6 bases and J lost 3; bases outside the gene matches: 6. CDR3 sequence reads: CASRPGGRPNEKLFF. The DNA for the CDR3 is TGTGCCAGCAGACCAGGGGGCCGGCCTAATGAAAAACTGTTTTTT.

Ten or more counts support this clonotype. J is TRBJ1-5 and V is TRBV5-5; 9 bases are a match to TRBD1. CDR1 and CDR2 from the germline V gene are SGHKS and YYEKEE (reference sequence). The CDR3 runs 16 residues. V was clipped by 4 bases and J by 1 base; unmatched bases: 6. CDR3 bases: TGTGCCAGCAGCGCCGACAGGGGGGGGAGCAATCAGCCCCAGCATTTT. This translates into CASSADRGGSNQPQHF.